This T cell receptor (beta chain) was sequenced for a study of blood T cell repertoires in COVID-19. At the level of the study: The United States, Italy and Spain provided the acute and convalescent COVID-19 samples. Nucleic acid was either cDNA or gDNA, and it came from T cells, B-cell-depleted T cells, or PBMCs.

Germline V lookup: CDR1 SNHLY, CDR2 FYNNEI. The CDR3 runs to 12 residues. Clones were sequenced by immunoSEQ multiplex PCR, and TCRdb holds only the in-frame ones, with some missing. The sample yields about 230,000 clones, 70% to 90% seen once. Turning to this clone: One junction end does not reproduce the germline sequence, and a read error may be involved.

Cohort placement rested on clinical history that participants reported themselves. Before being deemed recovered, Cohort 3 donors had two negative PCRs, clearance, or symptom resolution. This TCR was recovered from a man between 25 and 39 years old who had recovered from COVID-19. Sequencing input: PBMCs or T cells enriched from blood (not recorded which). The V and J genes are TRBV2 and TRBJ1-4, with 7 positions matching TRBD1. The CDR3 nucleotides are TGTGCCAGCAGGAACTCCGGGACAGATGGGAATTTT. This codes for CASRNSGTDGNF.